One sample yielded the 25 T cell receptor beta chains listed below, sequenced in a study of blood T cell repertoires in COVID-19 (dated by TCRdb to 2020 to 2022). Receptor libraries were prepared by the immunoSEQ multiplex PCR assay. TCRdb holds this immuneACCESS table with in-frame rearrangements only. Some clones are missing; in checked studies, unresolved V genes explain under half, and the rest has no known cause. In all, the sample holds 50,000 to 75,000 clones, and about 90% of those were seen once. The ten largest make up more than 4.5% of the sample. The sequenced sample was peripheral blood. The origin of the receptors is an older man in a cohort sampled during active COVID-19.

The V call is TRBV13, the J call TRBJ2-2, with TRBD2 identical over 13 bases. With V trimmed by 8 bases and J by 6 bases, 6 bases remained unmatched. The CDR3 consists of 15 residues. Germline V gives CDR1 PRHDT, CDR2 FYEKMQ (reference sequence). CDR3 protein: CASGGLAGDAGELFF. In nucleotides, the CDR3 is TGTGCCAGCGGCGGACTAGCGGGGGATGCCGGGGAGCTGTTTTTT.

The chain joins TRBV19 to TRBJ1-2, with 7 positions matching TRBD1. This CDR3 is 13 amino acids long. The V gene end was trimmed by 5 bases and the J gene end by 4 bases; junction bases not matched to a gene: 4. From germline, CDR1 is LNHDA and CDR2 SQIVND (reference sequence). The chain's CDR3 is CASSQDRLYGYTF. CDR3 in DNA: TGTGCCAGTAGTCAGGACAGGCTCTATGGCTACACCTTC.

J is TRBJ2-7 and V is TRBV10-3; 9 bases are a match to TRBD1. The V segment lost 6 bases and the J segment 3 bases; nucleotides outside the gene matches: 3. The germline CDR1 and CDR2 sequences are ENHRY and SYGVKD. The CDR3 has 13 amino acids. DNA of the CDR3: TGTGCCATCAGGGGGACAGGGAACTACGAGCAGTACTTC. It yields the protein CAIRGTGNYEQYF.

J is TRBJ2-7 and V is TRBV18; 9 bases are shared with TRBD1. The CDR3 is 14 residues long. CDR1 KGHSH and CDR2 LQKENI come from the germline V gene. The V and J ends lost 3 bases and 3 bases, in that order; junction bases with no gene match: 3. CDR3 amino acids: CASSPQGQGYEQYF. The CDR3 DNA reads TGTGCCAGCTCACCGCAGGGACAGGGCTACGAGCAGTACTTC.

This chain joins TRBV5-8 and TRBJ1-1; 10 nucleotides line up with TRBD1. With V trimmed by 4 bases and J by 3 bases, 6 bases remained unmatched. The CDR3 sequence is 15 residues long. The germline V gene encodes CDR1 SGHTS and CDR2 YDEGEE. The CDR3: CASSARDRGHTEAFF. DNA for the CDR3: TGTGCCAGCAGCGCCCGGGACAGGGGTCACACTGAAGCTTTCTTT.

This chain connects TRBV19 to TRBJ1-4; possibly TRBD1 for D (5 bases). CDR3 size: 15 residues. Germline V gene data show CDR1 as LNHDA and CDR2 as SQIVND (reference sequence). Between the trimmed V and J ends, which lost 3 bases and 7 bases, there was a span of 15 bases. As DNA, the CDR3 is TGTGCCAGTAGTATCGGTTTGGGGGGTTCTGAAAAACTGTTTTTT. It encodes CASSIGLGGSEKLFF.

The V and J genes are TRBV5-1 and TRBJ1-1, with D possibly being TRBD1 (6 bases). The CDR3 has 14 amino acids. With 4 bases removed from V and 6 bases from J, the gap between germline ends came to 16 bases. CDR1 SGHRS and CDR2 YFSETQ come from the germline V gene. CDR3 bases: TGCGCCAGCAGCAGGTCGGACAGACGGTCTGAAGCTTTCTTT. Amino acid sequence: CASSRSDRRSEAFF.

This chain uses TRBV27 with TRBJ2-7; 8 positions agree with TRBD2. The CDR3 is 15 amino acids. V shed 1 base, J shed 3 bases, and the junction held 5 bases outside the gene matches. Germline values: CDR1 MNHEY, CDR2 SMNVEV (reference sequence). In DNA, the CDR3 is TGTGCCAGCAGTTTATTCCCGGGAGGGTACTACGAGCAGTACTTC. It codes for CASSLFPGGYYEQYF.

The genes are TRBV2 and TRBJ1-5; 8 positions agree with TRBD1. The trim removed 7 bases at V and 0 bases at J, leaving 5 bases unmatched. CDR1 is SNHLY and CDR2 is FYNNEI in the germline V gene. The length of the CDR3 is 15 residues. The CDR3 loop reads CASTRDRHSNQPQHF. CDR3 bases: TGTGCCAGCACCCGGGACAGGCATAGCAATCAGCCCCAGCATTTT.

The chain recombines TRBV20-1 with TRBJ2-3; possible D gene TRBD1, 6 bases. Trimming removed 3 bases at V and 1 base at J, with 14 bases between. The CDR3 covers 15 residues. Germline CDR1 and CDR2: DFQATT and SNEGSKA (reference sequence). For the CDR3, the DNA is TGCAGTGCTAGTGCCCCCCGGACAGGCACAGATACGCAGTATTTT. Translating gives CSASAPRTGTDTQYF.

V usage is TRBV6-6 and J usage is TRBJ1-2; 10 bases are a match to TRBD1. This CDR3 is 16 amino acids long. Looked up from germline, CDR1 is MNHNY and CDR2 is SVGAGI (reference sequence). The V segment lost 4 bases and the J segment 2 bases; nucleotides outside the gene matches: 7. DNA for the CDR3: TGTGCCAGCAGTTCTGGACAGGGGGTGGGGAACTATGGCTACACCTTC. Its protein is CASSSGQGVGNYGYTF.

There are a few counts of this clone. The rearrangement joins TRBV6-5 to TRBJ2-7, with 9 bases lining up with TRBD1. CDR3 size: 16 residues. The V gene's germline CDR1 is MNHEY and CDR2 SVGAGI. Unmatched junction bases numbered 7, after V lost 0 bases and J lost 4 bases. In DNA, the CDR3 is TGTGCCAGCAGTTACTCGACAACAGGGGGCGCGTACGAGCAGTACTTC. Its translation: CASSYSTTGGAYEQYF.

The chain uses TRBV6-5 and TRBJ1-5; 9 bases map to TRBD1. The CDR3 is 13 amino acids. The junction had 4 bases not matched to a gene; V was cut back by 7 bases and J by 6 bases. Germline V gives CDR1 MNHEY, CDR2 SVGAGI. CDR3 protein: CASNGQGLQPQHF. In DNA form, the CDR3 reads TGTGCCAGCAACGGACAGGGGCTTCAGCCCCAGCATTTT.

This chain uses TRBV2 with TRBJ1-6; tentative D call: TRBD1 (5 bases). The CDR3 consists of 15 residues. V was clipped by 8 bases and J by 7 bases, with 18 bases between them. Germline loops: CDR1 SNHLY, CDR2 FYNNEI. CDR3 sequence: CASFVPQGGNSPLHF. CDR3 DNA sequence: TGTGCCAGCTTTGTCCCGCAGGGTGGAAATTCACCCCTCCACTTT.

The rearrangement uses TRBV6-1 and TRBJ2-6; D not resolved. The CDR3 consists of 16 residues. Trimming stripped 0 bases from V and 2 bases from J, with 8 bases between. Germline CDR1 and CDR2: MNHNS and SASEGT. The CDR3 DNA follows: TGTGCCAGCAGTGAAGCGGTAGCAACTGGGGCCAACGTCCTGACTTTC. Amino acids: CASSEAVATGANVLTF.

The J gene is TRBJ1-2, the V gene TRBV3-1 (or the pseudogene TRBV3-2); possibly TRBD1 for D (6 bases). With 5 bases removed from V and 8 bases from J, the gap between germline ends came to 15 bases. The CDR3 sequence is 13 residues long. CDR1 LGHDT and CDR2 YNNKEL come from the germline V gene (reference sequence). This CDR3 is CASSFGQPGGYTF. CDR3 sequence (DNA): TGTGCCAGCAGCTTCGGACAGCCGGGAGGCTACACCTTC.

The chain is built from TRBV2 and TRBJ2-7; D not certain. The V and J ends lost 0 bases and 7 bases respectively, with 10 bases between them. The CDR3 runs 13 residues. Germline CDR1 SNHLY, CDR2 FYNNEI. The chain's CDR3 is CASSEALVGEQYF. In nucleotides, the CDR3 is TGTGCCAGCAGTGAAGCGCTAGTCGGGGAGCAGTACTTC.

This sequence joins TRBV5-3 and TRBJ2-6; D gene uncertain. TRBV5-3 is classed as an ORF, of uncertain function. V lost 0 bases and J lost 0, with 10 bases in between. This CDR3 is 17 amino acids long. The CDR3 reads CARSLVPPSSGANVLTF. CDR3 DNA: TGTGCCAGAAGCTTGGTACCTCCTAGCTCTGGGGCCAACGTCCTGACTTTC.

The chain joins TRBV5-1 to TRBJ2-2; TRBD2 agrees at 8 bases. This CDR3 has 15 amino acids. The germline V gene encodes CDR1 SGHRS and CDR2 YFSETQ. Trimming cost V 7 bases and J 1 base; bases outside gene matches: 6. CDR3 residues: CASGTGLENTGELFF. CDR3 nucleotides: TGCGCCAGCGGAACGGGACTAGAGAACACCGGGGAGCTGTTTTTT. The whole variable domain, remainder taken from reference TRBV5-1 and TRBJ2-2, is KAGVTQTPRYLIKTRGQQVTLSCSPISGHRSVSWYQQTPGQGLQFLFEYFSETQRNKGNFPGRFSGRQFSNSRSEMNVSTLELGDSALYLCASGTGLENTGELFFGEGSRLTVL.

This clone appeared once. The rearrangement uses TRBV7-2 and TRBJ1-2, with D unclear. This CDR3 region has 13 residues. Germline V lookup: CDR1 SGHTA, CDR2 FQGNSA. The V end lost 2 bases, the J end lost 4 bases, and 8 bases lay between the germline ends. The CDR3, as DNA: TGTGCCAGCAGCTTACAGGCTTCCTATGGCTACACCTTC. This encodes CASSLQASYGYTF. Filled out from reference TRBV7-2 and TRBJ1-2, the complete variable domain reads GAGVSQSPSNKVTEKGKDVELRCDPISGHTALYWYRQSLGQGLEFLIYFQGNSAPDKSGLPSDRFSAERTGGSVSTLTIQRTQQEDSAVYLCASSLQASYGYTFGSGTRLTVV.

CDR3 residues: CASSLTANTEAFF. CDR3 DNA: TGTGCCAGCAGTTTGACAGCGAACACTGAAGCTTTCTTT. This sequence joins TRBV6-2 or TRBV6-3 and TRBJ1-1; the D gene is possibly TRBD1 (5 bases). Trimming took 4 bases from V and 1 from J, leaving 7 bases between them. The CDR3 length is 13 residues. In germline, CDR1 is MNHEY, CDR2 SVGEGT.

The V gene is TRBV9, the J gene TRBJ2-1; 7 bases are shared with TRBD1. The V and J ends lost 2 bases and 3 bases, in that order; junction bases with no gene match: 2. This CDR3 spans 14 amino acids. Germline V gives CDR1 SGDLS, CDR2 YYNGEE. CDR3 bases: TGTGCCAGCAGCGTCACAGGGGACTACAATGAGCAGTTCTTC. Amino acids: CASSVTGDYNEQFF.

The CDR3 DNA follows: TGTGCCAGCTCACCGGTCGGGGGGCAGGACACTGAAGCTTTCTTT. Translating it yields CASSPVGGQDTEAFF. The chain uses TRBV18 and TRBJ1-1, with D tentatively TRBD1 (6 bases). The germline V gene encodes CDR1 KGHSH and CDR2 LQKENI. The CDR3 spans 15 residues. V lost 3 bases and J 3 bases, leaving 14 bases between the germline ends.

This clone has just one count. The chain combines TRBV5-4 with TRBJ1-4; 9 nucleotides line up with TRBD1. The CDR3 extends over 15 amino acids. CDR1 is SGHNT, CDR2 YYREEE, per germline (reference sequence). V lost 4 bases and J lost 6; bases outside the gene matches: 7. CDR3 coding DNA: TGTGCCAGCAGCAGAACAGGGGGCGGAGATGAAAAACTGTTTTTT. Translating gives CASSRTGGGDEKLFF.

A word on this clone: A junction boundary mismatches the germline segment, possibly from a read error. The CDR3 nucleotides read TGTGCTAGCAGCCGACTAGCGGGAGTTACCGGGGAGCTGTTTTTT. It yields the protein CASSRLAGVTGELFF. The rearrangement joins TRBV7-7 to TRBJ2-2; 12 bases map to TRBD2. The V gene's germline CDR1 is SSHAT and CDR2 FNYEAQ (reference sequence). This CDR3 comprises 15 residues.